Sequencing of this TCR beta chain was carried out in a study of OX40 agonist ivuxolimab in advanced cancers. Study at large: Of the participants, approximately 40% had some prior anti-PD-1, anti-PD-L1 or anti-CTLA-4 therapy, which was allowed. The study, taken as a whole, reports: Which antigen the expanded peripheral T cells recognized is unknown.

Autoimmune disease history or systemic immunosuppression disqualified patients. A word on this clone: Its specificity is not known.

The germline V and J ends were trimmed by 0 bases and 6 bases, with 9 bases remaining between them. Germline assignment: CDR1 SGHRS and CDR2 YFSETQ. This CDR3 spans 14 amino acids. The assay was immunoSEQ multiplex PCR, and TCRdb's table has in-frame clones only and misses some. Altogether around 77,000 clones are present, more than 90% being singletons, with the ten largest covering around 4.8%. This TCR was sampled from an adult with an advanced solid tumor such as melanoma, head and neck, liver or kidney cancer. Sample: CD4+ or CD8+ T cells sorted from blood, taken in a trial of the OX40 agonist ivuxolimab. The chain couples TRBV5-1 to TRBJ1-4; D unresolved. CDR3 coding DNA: TGCGCCAGCAGCTTGGGGGGATCGGATGAAAAACTGTTTTTT. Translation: CASSLGGSDEKLFF.